This T cell receptor beta chain stems from a study of T cells in Graves' hyperthyroidism and ophthalmopathy. The CDR3 sequence is 17 residues long. Germline CDR1 reads MNHEY; CDR2 reads SVGEGT. With V trimmed by 2 bases and J by 6 bases, 5 bases remained unmatched. Amplification yielded TCR beta CDR3 regions, with RNA transcripts as the source. The TCR CDR3 was amplified in a first-round RT-PCR using the HTBI primer set. TCRdb fed the multiplex PCR reads into MiXCR, producing one record per CDR3 protein. The repertoire has about 560,000 distinct CDR3 sequences, 16% of them found once; the top ten carry about 20%.

This chain connects TRBV6-2 or TRBV6-3 to TRBJ2-2, with 14 bases aligning to TRBD2. The material sequenced was blood. The clonotype was recovered from a woman aged 18-29 years with Graves' hyperthyroidism. The CDR3 bases are TGTGCCAGCAGTTACGGACTAGCGGGAGGTTTATCCGGGGAGCTGTTTTTT. Its protein is CASSYGLAGGLSGELFF.